These 25 T cell receptor beta chains share one sample of origin, sequenced in a study of T cell repertoires in cytomegalovirus infection. TCRdb reprocessed the reads with MiXCR, giving one entry per CDR3 protein. The sample has 350,000 to 450,000 distinct CDR3 sequences; about a sixth are singletons. Sequenced sample: PBMCs. The receptors originated from a human donor in good health (CMV status not recorded). Some clones in this sample may be carry-over from other donors' samples.

This clonotype was observed a handful of times. The chain couples TRBV28 to TRBJ1-4; D not certain. Germline V lookup: CDR1 MDHEN, CDR2 SYDVKM. V lost 3 bases and J 6 bases, leaving 14 bases between the germline ends. The CDR3 has 15 residues. The chain's CDR3 is CASSFHGVEDEKLFF. In DNA, the CDR3 is TGTGCCAGCAGTTTCCATGGGGTAGAGGATGAAAAACTGTTTTTT.

The chain recombines TRBV28 with TRBJ2-5; tentative D call: TRBD2 (6 bases). From germline, CDR1 is MDHEN and CDR2 SYDVKM. The CDR3 consists of 14 residues. V was cut by 3 bases and J by 3 bases, with 11 bases left in between. Written as DNA, the CDR3 is TGTGCCAGCAGTTTTGGTGGGGAGGAAGAGACCCAGTACTTC. As protein: CASSFGGEEETQYF.

The J gene is TRBJ2-1, the V gene TRBV6-2 or TRBV6-3, with 7 bases that match TRBD1. Per the germline V gene, CDR1 is MNHEY and CDR2 is SVGEGT. The length of the CDR3 is 15 residues. Trimming took 6 bases from V and 5 from J; bases not matched to a gene: 10. The CDR3 reads CASSLTGLSHNEQFF. In DNA form, the CDR3 reads TGTGCCAGCAGCCTGACAGGGCTTTCCCACAATGAGCAGTTCTTC.

The chain employs TRBV7-6 and TRBJ1-1; no firm D call. This CDR3 has 14 amino acids. Between the trimmed V and J ends, which lost 3 bases and 3 bases, there was a span of 11 bases. CDR1 and CDR2 from the germline V gene are SGHVS and FNYEAQ. The CDR3 sequence is CASSFIQWDTEAFF. CDR3 bases: TGTGCCAGCAGCTTTATCCAGTGGGACACTGAAGCTTTCTTT.

This chain connects TRBV6-8 to TRBJ2-5; a weak D match, TRBD2 (7 bases). CDR3 length: 14 residues. Germline-derived CDR1 and CDR2 are MNHGY and SAAAGT. V was trimmed by 7 bases and J by 2 bases, leaving 14 bases between them. CDR3 sequence (DNA): TGTGCCAGCATTGGGGGGGACACTCAAGAGACCCAGTACTTC. Its protein product is CASIGGDTQETQYF.

This clonotype showed up just a few times. CDR3 DNA: TGTGCCACCAGCAGAGTTGTTGGGCTCCCGGGTGAGCAGTTCTTC. This codes for CATSRVVGLPGEQFF. V is TRBV15 and J is TRBJ2-1; D is uncertain. Germline V gene lookup returns CDR1 LNHNV and CDR2 YYDKDF (reference sequence). V lost 1 base to trimming and J lost 9 bases, with 16 bases between them. There are 15 residues in the CDR3. Full variable domain (outside the CDR3, taken from reference TRBV15 and TRBJ2-1): DAMVIQNPRYQVTQFGKPVTLSCSQTLNHNVMYWYQQKSSQAPKLLFHYYDKDFNNEADTPDNFQSRRPNTSFCFLDIRSPGLGDTAMYLCATSRVVGLPGEQFFGPGTRLTVL.

There are a few counts of this clonotype. This chain uses TRBV2 with TRBJ1-1; D uncertain. Germline CDR1 is SNHLY and CDR2 is FYNNEI. Trimming took off 2 bases at V and 0 bases at J, with 7 bases between the two ends. The CDR3 runs 14 residues. This chain's CDR3 is CASSERHVNTEAFF. In nucleotides, the CDR3 is TGTGCCAGCAGTGAAAGACATGTGAACACTGAAGCTTTCTTT.

V is TRBV7-9 and J is TRBJ1-4; no definite D call. The V end was cut by 5 bases, the J end by 6 bases, with 13 bases between. This CDR3 is 14 amino acids long. CDR1 and CDR2 from the germline V gene are SEHNR and FQNEAQ (reference sequence). CDR3 DNA sequence: TGTGCCAGCAGCAAGGTCGTGGTCGATGAAAAACTGTTTTTT. This sequence encodes CASSKVVVDEKLFF.

The chain has TRBV6-1 and TRBJ2-5; TRBD1 aligns across 8 bases. Germline loops: CDR1 MNHNS, CDR2 SASEGT. The CDR3 covers 16 residues. J was trimmed by 2 bases and V by 10 bases; bases with no gene match: 15. This chain's CDR3 is CATPWDRRLGQETQYF. In DNA form, the CDR3 reads TGTGCCACCCCGTGGGACAGGAGACTAGGACAAGAGACCCAGTACTTC.

This sequence joins TRBV10-3 and TRBJ2-7; 7 nucleotides match TRBD2. Germline CDR1 is ENHRY and CDR2 is SYGVKD. The CDR3 runs to 13 residues. Trimming took 8 bases from V and 6 from J; bases not matched to a gene: 10. The CDR3 nucleotides read TGTGCCATCCCTAAAGGCATAGCGGGCGAGCAGTACTTC. It specifies CAIPKGIAGEQYF.

This chain connects TRBV19 to TRBJ1-5; TRBD1 matches 10 bases. The length of the CDR3 is 15 residues. Germline V gene data show CDR1 as LNHDA and CDR2 as SQIVND (reference sequence). Trimming at V came to 5 bases and at J to 11 bases, leaving 12 bases not matched to a gene. The chain's CDR3 is CASSQDRGLEVTQHF. CDR3 nucleotides: TGTGCCAGTAGTCAAGACAGGGGGCTCGAGGTGACCCAGCATTTT.

This clonotype has a count of ten or more. The chain couples TRBV7-9 to TRBJ2-2; 8 bases fit TRBD1. There are 18 residues in the CDR3. Germline V gene data show CDR1 as SEHNR and CDR2 as FQNEAQ (reference sequence). V shed 5 bases and J 0 bases; nucleotides not matched to a gene: 11. The CDR3, as DNA: TGTGCCAGCAGCGGACCGGGACAGGTGATAGCGAACACCGGGGAGCTGTTTTTT. It is translated as CASSGPGQVIANTGELFF.

In this sample, this clonotype turned up a few times. The V gene is TRBV11-3, the J gene TRBJ2-3; the D gene is possibly TRBD2 (5 bases). Trimming shortened V by 5 bases and J by 5 bases, and 14 bases separated the two germline ends. The CDR3 has 14 amino acids. Per germline, CDR1 SGHNT and CDR2 YENEEA. CDR3 in DNA: TGTGCCAGCAGCCTTGGGCCGGAGGTAGATACGCAGTATTTT. Translation: CASSLGPEVDTQYF.

This clonotype has a handful of counts. The chain is built from TRBV7-8 and TRBJ1-6, with D maybe TRBD1 (5 bases). Germline V lookup: CDR1 SGHVS, CDR2 FQNEAQ. V was clipped by 5 bases and J by 11 bases, with 19 bases between them. The CDR3 extends over 15 amino acids. The CDR3 here is CASSLREGLSTPLHF. The DNA for the CDR3 is TGTGCCAGCAGCCTCCGAGAGGGGCTCTCGACACCCCTCCACTTT.

The chain couples TRBV19 to TRBJ2-3, with 7 positions matching TRBD1. The germline CDR1 and CDR2 sequences are LNHDA and SQIVND (reference sequence). With 8 bases clipped from V and 1 base from J, the junction kept 15 bases outside the gene matches. This CDR3 spans 17 amino acids. The DNA for the CDR3 is TGTGCCAGTCGAATACTGGCAGGGGGTTTTGGCACAGATACGCAGTATTTT. It yields the protein CASRILAGGFGTDTQYF.

This clonotype was detected many times. The chain uses TRBV28 and TRBJ2-3; no reliable D call. Per the germline V gene, CDR1 is MDHEN and CDR2 is SYDVKM. The CDR3 has 16 residues. Trimming pared 5 bases from V and 3 bases from J, leaving 18 bases between. This chain's CDR3 is CASSPFIRSTTDTQYF. CDR3 nucleotides: TGTGCCAGCAGTCCGTTCATTCGTTCCACTACAGATACGCAGTATTTT.

The chain employs TRBV20-1 and TRBJ2-1; 8 nucleotides agree with TRBD2. The CDR3 has 13 residues. Germline loops: CDR1 DFQATT, CDR2 SNEGSKA (reference sequence). The junction had 7 bases not matched to a gene; V was cut back by 3 bases and J by 9 bases. CDR3 amino acids: CSASGRTSGEQFF. In nucleotides, the CDR3 is TGCAGTGCTAGCGGGAGAACTAGCGGTGAGCAGTTCTTC.

This clonotype was detected a few times. The chain has TRBV5-5 and TRBJ1-1; D is uncertain. V was clipped by 0 bases and J by 2 bases, with 17 bases between them. This CDR3 region has 17 residues. Germline V CDR1 and CDR2: SGHKS, YYEKEE (reference sequence). CDR3 amino acids: CASSLATENLLNTEAFF. CDR3 nucleotide sequence: TGTGCCAGCAGCTTGGCCACGGAGAACCTATTAAACACTGAAGCTTTCTTT.

The chain recombines TRBV19 with TRBJ1-1, with no clear D. Germline V gene data show CDR1 as LNHDA and CDR2 as SQIVND (reference sequence). The V end lost 7 bases, the J end lost 5 bases, and 14 bases lay between the germline ends. The length of the CDR3 is 13 residues. The CDR3 bases are TGTGCCAGTACCCTCGCCGGGAGGACTGAAGCTTTCTTT. Translated, it gives CASTLAGRTEAFF.

This clonotype was recorded at least ten times. The chain combines TRBV7-2 with TRBJ2-7; D not resolved. V lost 1 base to trimming and J lost 3 bases, with 10 bases between them. Germline CDR1 is SGHTA and CDR2 is FQGNSA. The CDR3 is made up of 14 amino acids. CDR3 bases: TGTGCCAGCAGCTTAGGGGCCCAATACTACGAGCAGTACTTC. Its translation: CASSLGAQYYEQYF.

This clonotype turned up a few times. The V call is TRBV4-1, the J call TRBJ2-7; 12 bases map to TRBD1. The CDR3 sequence is 17 residues long. Trimming removed 1 base from V and 4 bases from J; junction bases left unmatched: 8. Germline lookup yields CDR1 MGHRA and CDR2 YSYEKL. The CDR3 region is CASSQGWGQGASYEQYF. The CDR3 coding sequence is TGCGCCAGCAGCCAAGGGTGGGGACAGGGGGCCTCGTACGAGCAGTACTTC.

This sequence joins TRBV4-1 and TRBJ2-3; D is possibly TRBD2 (5 bases). The CDR3 runs 14 residues. Germline values: CDR1 MGHRA, CDR2 YSYEKL. The germline V and J ends were trimmed by 0 bases and 4 bases, with 8 bases remaining between them. The CDR3 DNA is TGCGCCAGCAGCCAAGATGCCGGGGCAGATACGCAGTATTTT. Translated, it gives CASSQDAGADTQYF.

This clonotype was detected a few times. A read error is possible here, since a much larger clone lies one base away. The chain carries TRBV12-3 or TRBV12-4 and TRBJ2-3, with D unresolved. V dropped 8 bases and J dropped 0 bases, with 6 bases sitting between them. The CDR3 is made up of 12 amino acids. CDR3 region: CASGPSTDTQYF. CDR3 bases: TGTGCCAGCGGACCTAGCACAGATACGCAGTATTTT.

In its sample, this clonotype was seen a few times. The chain employs TRBV5-1 and TRBJ2-1, with D tentatively TRBD1 (6 bases). The CDR3 covers 15 residues. The germline V gene has CDR1 SGHRS and CDR2 YFSETQ. Trimming cost V 3 bases and J 0 bases, with 10 bases left between them. Written as DNA, the CDR3 is TGCGCCAGCAGCTCTTTGGACAGCTCCTACAATGAGCAGTTCTTC. This translates into CASSSLDSSYNEQFF.

A single count supports this clonotype. The chain couples TRBV3-1 to TRBJ2-1; 10 bases agree with TRBD2. The V gene end was trimmed by 1 base and the J gene end by 3 bases; junction bases not matched to a gene: 9. This CDR3 spans 18 amino acids. In germline, CDR1 is LGHDT, CDR2 YNNKEL (reference sequence). The CDR3 spells CASSQGARASGSYNEQFF. The CDR3 bases are TGTGCCAGCAGCCAAGGGGCCCGGGCTAGCGGGAGCTACAATGAGCAGTTCTTC.